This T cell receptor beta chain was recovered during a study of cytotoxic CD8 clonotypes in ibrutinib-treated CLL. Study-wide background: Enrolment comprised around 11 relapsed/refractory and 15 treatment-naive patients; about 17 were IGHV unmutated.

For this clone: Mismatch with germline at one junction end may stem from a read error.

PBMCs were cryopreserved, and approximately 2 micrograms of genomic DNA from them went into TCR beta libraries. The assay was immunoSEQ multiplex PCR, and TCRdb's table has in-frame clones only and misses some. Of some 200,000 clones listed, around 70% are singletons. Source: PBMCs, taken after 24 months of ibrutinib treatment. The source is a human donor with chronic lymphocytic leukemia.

This CDR3 is CASSQDLAAGPNNEQFF. The CDR3 bases are TGCGCCAGCAGCCAAGATCTTGCAGCGGGGCCCAACAATGAGCAGTTCTTC. The V call is TRBV5-4, the J call TRBJ2-1; 7 nucleotides align to TRBD2. The germline CDR1 and CDR2 sequences are SGHNT and YYREEE (reference sequence). This CDR3 region has 17 residues.